The 28 T cell receptor beta chains below were found in one sample sequenced in a study of T cells in Graves' hyperthyroidism and ophthalmopathy. Template material for amplifying TCR beta CDR3 regions consisted of RNA transcripts. HTBI primers were used for first-round RT-PCR of the TCR CDR3. TCRdb reprocessed the multiplex PCR reads via MiXCR and lists one record per CDR3 protein. In the table there are roughly 710,000 distinct CDR3 sequences, approximately 40% of which are singletons. Sample: blood. The source is a middle-aged woman with Graves' hyperthyroidism.

The sample holds one count of this clonotype. The chain couples TRBV12-3 or TRBV12-4 to TRBJ2-5, with D unclear. CDR3 length: 12 residues. The V and J ends lost 4 bases and 7 bases respectively, with 10 bases between them. The CDR3: CASSSYPGTQYF. Here the CDR3 DNA reads TGTGCCAGCAGTTCCTACCCCGGGACCCAGTACTTC.

On this clonotype: It may be a read error: a sequence one base away is much more abundant. The rearrangement joins TRBV10-3 to TRBJ2-7, with TRBD1 as a possible D gene (6 bases). Germline V gene sequence: CDR1 ENHRY, CDR2 SYGVKD. V gave up 3 bases and J gave up 3 bases, with 9 bases separating them. The CDR3 is 13 amino acids. The CDR3 DNA reads as TGTGCCATCAGTGAATCCAGGGGCTACGAGCAGTACTTC. Translated, it gives CAISESRGYEQYF.

At least ten counts were recorded for this clonotype. The V gene is TRBV24-1, the J gene TRBJ1-1, with 7 bases that match TRBD1. V trimming: 4 bases; J trimming: 5 bases; junction bases outside the gene matches: 3. The CDR3 sequence is 13 residues long. Looked up from germline, CDR1 is KGHDR and CDR2 is SFDVKD. CDR3 in amino acids: CATSDGTATEAFF. CDR3 DNA: TGTGCCACCAGTGACGGGACAGCTACTGAAGCTTTCTTT.

The chain has TRBV30 and TRBJ2-5; D is unclear. V was pared by 3 bases and J by 9 bases, with 11 bases between. Germline assignment: CDR1 GTSNPN and CDR2 SVGIG (reference sequence). This CDR3 has 11 amino acids. Here the CDR3 reads CAWSASVAQYF. CDR3 sequence (DNA): TGTGCCTGGAGCGCCTCGGTGGCCCAGTACTTC.

The V gene is TRBV9, the J gene TRBJ1-1; D is undetermined. Germline V gives CDR1 SGDLS, CDR2 YYNGEE. The germline V and J ends were trimmed by 5 bases and 6 bases, with 14 bases remaining between them. This CDR3 region has 13 residues. The CDR3, as DNA: TGTGCCAGCAGTTTTAGAAGGACGCCTGAAGCTTTCTTT. It is translated as CASSFRRTPEAFF. The full variable domain, rest sourced from reference TRBV9 and TRBJ1-1, is DSGVTQTPKHLITATGQRVTLRCSPRSGDLSVYWYQQSLDQGLQFLIQYYNGEERAKGNILERFSAQQFPDLHSELNLSSLELGDSALYFCASSFRRTPEAFFGQGTRLTVV.

This clonotype was seen repeatedly, ten times or more. The J gene is TRBJ1-4, the V gene TRBV29-1; the D is unclear. Germline V gene data show CDR1 as SQVTM and CDR2 as ANQGSEA. This CDR3 is 10 amino acids long. V dropped 7 bases and J dropped 4 bases, with 4 bases sitting between them. This chain's CDR3 is CSAFNEKLFF. The CDR3 region has the DNA TGCAGCGCCTTTAATGAAAAACTGTTTTTT.

The genes are TRBV9 and TRBJ1-2; D is uncertain. CDR3 length: 16 amino acids. V lost 0 bases and J lost 3, with 15 bases in between. Germline V gene sequence: CDR1 SGDLS, CDR2 YYNGEE. DNA for the CDR3: TGTGCCAGCAGCGTAGAACCGTCCCCGGCCGACTATGGCTACACCTTC. Protein product: CASSVEPSPADYGYTF.

V and J are TRBV20-1 and TRBJ2-7; 8 bases are a match to TRBD1. CDR1 and CDR2 from the germline V gene are DFQATT and SNEGSKA (reference sequence). This CDR3 region has 14 residues. With 5 bases clipped from V and 3 bases from J, the junction kept 9 bases outside the gene matches. The CDR3: CSAGNRDRNYEQYF. The CDR3 coding sequence is TGCAGTGCTGGAAACCGGGACAGGAACTACGAGCAGTACTTC.

CDR3: CASSLQDRGVQGYTF. The CDR3 nucleotides are TGTGCCAGCAGCTTACAAGACAGGGGGGTTCAAGGCTACACCTTC. The chain carries TRBV7-2 and TRBJ1-2, with TRBD1 matching 9 bases. Unmatched junction bases numbered 9, after V lost 2 bases and J lost 8 bases. The CDR3 extends over 15 amino acids. Germline CDR1 SGHTA, CDR2 FQGNSA.

This clonotype was seen at least ten times. The rearrangement joins TRBV9 to TRBJ1-2, with D perhaps TRBD1 (5 bases). V shed 4 bases and J shed 4 bases, with 8 bases lying between them. Germline V gene sequence: CDR1 SGDLS, CDR2 YYNGEE. This CDR3 spans 12 amino acids. The chain's CDR3 is CASSSRGYGYTF. The CDR3, as DNA: TGTGCCAGCAGCTCAAGGGGCTATGGCTACACCTTC.

On this clonotype: A clone one base away is much larger, so this may be a read error. This chain connects TRBV19 to TRBJ1-1, with D unclear. The CDR3 runs to 13 residues. From germline, CDR1 is LNHDA and CDR2 SQIVND (reference sequence). CDR3 amino acids: CASGIAGLTEAFF. The CDR3 DNA reads as TGTGCCAGTGGTATCGCAGGATTAACTGAAGCTTTCTTT. Combining the CDR3 with reference TRBV19 and TRBJ1-1 gives the whole variable domain DGGITQSPKYLFRKEGQNVTLSCEQNLNHDAMYWYRQDPGQGLRLIYYSQIVNDFQKGDIAEGYSVSREKKESFPLTVTSAQKNPTAFYLCASGIAGLTEAFFGQGTRLTVV.

Many counts were recorded for this clonotype. The chain uses TRBV2 and TRBJ2-6, with D unresolved. Germline values: CDR1 SNHLY, CDR2 FYNNEI. The CDR3 has 16 amino acids. Trimming stripped 8 bases from V and 0 bases from J, with 14 bases between. CDR3 DNA: TGTGCCAGCCGCGTCGGATCGAGCTCTGGGGCCAACGTCCTGACTTTC. Translation gives CASRVGSSSGANVLTF.

The J gene is TRBJ2-5, the V gene TRBV7-2; D gene ambiguous. Trimming took off 8 bases at V and 3 bases at J, with 16 bases between the two ends. The CDR3 extends over 14 amino acids. Germline CDR1 reads SGHTA; CDR2 reads FQGNSA. The CDR3 sequence is CASSPPSMEETQYF. The CDR3 region has the DNA TGTGCCAGCTCACCACCGTCAATGGAAGAGACCCAGTACTTC.

The chain employs TRBV20-1 and TRBJ2-5, with 7 bases fitting TRBD2. The CDR3 runs 13 residues. Trimming took 6 bases from V and 1 from J; bases not matched to a gene: 5. CDR1 DFQATT and CDR2 SNEGSKA come from the germline V gene (reference sequence). The CDR3 loop reads CSAPSGAQETQYF. The DNA of the CDR3 is TGCAGTGCCCCCAGCGGGGCCCAAGAGACCCAGTACTTC.

The chain has TRBV2 and TRBJ2-2, with D perhaps TRBD1 (5 bases). CDR3 size: 12 residues. V was pared by 6 bases and J by 8 bases, with 10 bases between. Germline values: CDR1 SNHLY, CDR2 FYNNEI. This CDR3 reads CASSPWTGELFF. CDR3 in DNA: TGTGCCAGCAGCCCTTGGACAGGGGAGCTGTTTTTT.

V usage is TRBV20-1 and J usage is TRBJ2-1, with D possibly TRBD2 on 6 matching bases. The ends were cut back, 6 bases at V and 6 bases at J, with 15 bases in the middle. CDR1 is DFQATT, CDR2 SNEGSKA, per germline (reference sequence). The CDR3 length is 13 residues. The CDR3 bases are TGCAGTGCCTATCGGCCGGGGGTCAATGAGCAGTTCTTC. It yields the protein CSAYRPGVNEQFF.

The CDR3 coding sequence is TGTGCCAGCAGCCAAGGGGCCTACGGATATGGCTACACCTTC. Amino acid sequence: CASSQGAYGYGYTF. The J gene is TRBJ1-2, the V gene TRBV7-9; possibly TRBD1 for D (5 bases). Trimming took off 5 bases at V and 5 bases at J, with 15 bases between the two ends. The CDR3 sequence is 14 residues long. Germline CDR1 reads SEHNR; CDR2 reads FQNEAQ (reference sequence).

The V call is TRBV25-1, the J call TRBJ2-5; 13 bases align to TRBD2. With 4 bases clipped from V and 3 bases from J, the junction kept 5 bases outside the gene matches. This CDR3 has 16 residues. In germline, CDR1 is MGHDK, CDR2 SYGVNS. Written as DNA, the CDR3 is TGTGCCAGCAGTGGGCCGACTAGCGGGGGGAAAGAGACCCAGTACTTC. Encoded protein: CASSGPTSGGKETQYF. The variable domain in full, with the rest retrieved from reference TRBV25-1 and TRBJ2-5, is EADIYQTPRYLVIGTGKKITLECSQTMGHDKMYWYQQDPGMELHLIHYSYGVNSTEKGDLSSESTVSRIRTEHFPLTLESARPSHTSQYLCASSGPTSGGKETQYFGPGTRLLVL.

The chain couples TRBV7-2 to TRBJ2-5; 10 bases match TRBD2. The CDR3 consists of 17 residues. The V segment lost 2 bases and the J segment 5 bases; nucleotides outside the gene matches: 11. The germline V gene has CDR1 SGHTA and CDR2 FQGNSA. CDR3 residues: CASSLRRSGGAGETQYF. The CDR3 DNA is TGTGCCAGCAGCTTAAGGCGGAGCGGGGGGGCTGGGGAGACCCAGTACTTC.

This clonotype has at least ten counts. This chain uses TRBV6-2 or TRBV6-3 with TRBJ1-6; D gene uncertain. Trimming pared 5 bases from V and 7 bases from J, leaving 12 bases between. This CDR3 has 14 residues. Germline V gene sequence: CDR1 MNHEY, CDR2 SVGEGT. CDR3 loop: CASSARIQNSPLHF. The DNA of the CDR3 is TGTGCCAGCAGTGCCAGGATTCAGAATTCACCCCTCCACTTT.

This clonotype was detected a few times. The chain joins TRBV20-1 to TRBJ2-7; D unresolved. With 1 base removed from V and 7 bases from J, the gap between germline ends came to 17 bases. Germline values: CDR1 DFQATT, CDR2 SNEGSKA (reference sequence). The length of the CDR3 is 14 residues. The DNA of the CDR3 is TGCAGTGCTAGAGCATATACGGAGCCTCGGGAGCAGTACTTC. It specifies CSARAYTEPREQYF.

The gene calls are TRBV5-5 and TRBJ1-2; a possible D gene is TRBD1 (6 bases). The CDR3 contains 13 residues. Germline loops: CDR1 SGHKS, CDR2 YYEKEE (reference sequence). V was shortened by 0 bases and J by 7 bases, with 10 bases between the two germline ends. CDR3 DNA: TGTGCCAGCAGCTTGGGCAGGGGATCTGGCTACACCTTC. Translation: CASSLGRGSGYTF.

The sample holds many counts of this clonotype. The chain is built from TRBV10-3 and TRBJ1-1; D remains unclear. From germline, CDR1 is ENHRY and CDR2 SYGVKD. The CDR3 length is 12 residues. The V gene lost 4 bases and the J gene lost 3 bases, with 6 bases spanning the gap. This chain's CDR3 is CAISGIDTEAFF. The DNA for the CDR3 is TGTGCCATCAGTGGGATAGACACTGAAGCTTTCTTT.

This clonotype showed up just a few times. The chain employs TRBV4-3 and TRBJ2-7, with D unresolved. V was shortened by 0 bases and J by 9 bases, with 9 bases between the two germline ends. The CDR3 consists of 12 residues. Germline CDR1 is LGHNA and CDR2 is YSLEER. CDR3 nucleotide sequence: TGCGCCAGCAGCCAAGAAGGTGGTGTGCAGTACTTC. Its translation: CASSQEGGVQYF.

This clonotype appeared many times. CDR3 nucleotide sequence: TGTGCCAGCAGCTTGAGGACAGGGGAAGGGACCCAGCATTTT. Amino acids: CASSLRTGEGTQHF. The gene calls are TRBV5-8 and TRBJ1-5, with 9 positions matching TRBD1. V shed 1 base and J 11 bases; nucleotides not matched to a gene: 7. CDR1 is SGHTS and CDR2 is YDEGEE in the germline V gene. This CDR3 is built from 14 residues.

This sequence joins TRBV7-9 and TRBJ1-5; D ambiguous. V was cut by 6 bases and J by 7 bases, with 13 bases left in between. CDR3 size: 13 residues. Germline-derived CDR1 and CDR2 are SEHNR and FQNEAQ (reference sequence). The CDR3 spells CASSPLSGQPQHF. CDR3 in DNA: TGTGCCAGCAGTCCGCTTTCGGGACAGCCCCAGCATTTT.

The chain links TRBV19 to TRBJ1-5; D gene uncertain. This CDR3 comprises 16 residues. With 0 bases removed from V and 5 bases from J, the gap between germline ends came to 14 bases. Germline CDR1 LNHDA, CDR2 SQIVND (reference sequence). Written as DNA, the CDR3 is TGTGCCAGTAGTATAGATCCCCTGAGCCACTATCAGCCCCAGCATTTT. As protein: CASSIDPLSHYQPQHF.

This clonotype turned up a few times. This chain uses TRBV10-3 with TRBJ2-7, with 7 bases aligning to TRBD1. This CDR3 is 13 amino acids long. J lost 5 bases, V lost 3 bases, and 4 bases had no gene match. The germline CDR1 and CDR2 sequences are ENHRY and SYGVKD. The CDR3 spells CAISEQGRHEQYF. The CDR3 DNA reads TGTGCCATCAGTGAACAGGGGAGACACGAGCAGTACTTC.